This T cell receptor beta chain comes out of a study of T cell responses to AZD1222 COVID-19 vaccine. Study-wide points: Repertoires were obtained solely post-peak T cell response. Just a handful of AZD1222 recipients tested seropositive at baseline. Females made up more of the donors, who were largely white British, and clonal diversity may have come out too low.

V lost 2 bases and J lost 6; bases outside the gene matches: 2. Germline values: CDR1 LGHNA, CDR2 YSLEER. This CDR3 has 14 residues. Worth noting for this clone: What it binds is unknown.

The table came from immunoSEQ multiplex PCR; TCRdb's copy has only in-frame clones and leaves some out. The sample has some 83,000 clones; approximately 90% are singletons. Sequencing was performed on peripheral blood, taken 28 days after the second AZD1222 dose. The J gene is TRBJ1-2, the V gene TRBV4-3, with TRBD1 matching over 11 bases. The source is an adult who received the AZD1222 COVID-19 vaccine. The CDR3 region is CASSQKGQGDGYTF. In DNA form, the CDR3 reads TGCGCCAGCAGCCAAAAGGGACAGGGGGATGGCTACACCTTC.